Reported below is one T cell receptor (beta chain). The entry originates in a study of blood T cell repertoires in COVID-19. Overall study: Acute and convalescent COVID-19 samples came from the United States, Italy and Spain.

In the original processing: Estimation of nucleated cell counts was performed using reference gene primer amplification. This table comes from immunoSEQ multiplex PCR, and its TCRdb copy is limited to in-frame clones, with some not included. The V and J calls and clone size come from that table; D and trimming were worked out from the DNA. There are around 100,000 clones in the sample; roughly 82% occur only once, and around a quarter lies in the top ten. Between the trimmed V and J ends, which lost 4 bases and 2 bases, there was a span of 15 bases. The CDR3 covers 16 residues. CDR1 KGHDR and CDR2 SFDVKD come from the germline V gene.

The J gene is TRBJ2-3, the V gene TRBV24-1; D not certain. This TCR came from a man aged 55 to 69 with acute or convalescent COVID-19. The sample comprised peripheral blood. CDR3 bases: TGTGCCACCAGTGAGCCCCGTGGGCCCGACACAGATACGCAGTATTTT. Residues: CATSEPRGPDTDTQYF.